This T cell receptor (beta chain) is from a study of shared clonotypes between healthy human individuals. As concerns this clone: Its antigen is currently unknown.

Findings and caveats of the study: Read depth was anticipated to influence clonotype sharing among donors.

All of the donors resided in Nashville, Tennessee, and each was a Caucasian adult. Memory CD4+ cells were the fraction left after CD45RA+ naive selection. In the original workflow: In the immunoSEQ data, sequences were junction-only and lacked quality scores, so filtering differed. This table comes from immunoSEQ multiplex PCR, and its TCRdb copy is limited to in-frame clones, with some not included. That table is the source of V, J and clone size, and D and trimming were worked out from the DNA. The repertoire consists of millions of clones, with roughly nine tenths occurring once and the leading ten covering 0.13% to 0.15%. The clonotype was recovered from a man in his late teens or twenties in good health. The sequenced sample was naive CD4+ T cells sorted from blood. Described subset: CD45RA+ positively selected.

The CDR3 coding sequence is TGTGCCAGCAGCGAAGGGACTGTCTACGAGCAGTACTTC. Its protein is CASSEGTVYEQYF. This rearrangement joins TRBV11-2 to TRBJ2-7, with D possibly TRBD2 on 6 matching bases. Per the germline V gene, CDR1 is SGHAT and CDR2 is FQNNGV. The V end was cut by 5 bases, the J end by 3 bases, with 11 bases between. This CDR3 is built from 13 residues.